This is a list of T cell receptor beta chains from one sample in a study of T cell changes during pregnancy in multiple sclerosis. This table comes from immunoSEQ multiplex PCR, and its TCRdb copy is limited to in-frame clones, with some not included. Found here are 100,000 or so clones, approximately 95% of them singletons; the top ten hold roughly 4%. The source material was peripheral blood, sampled in the first trimester of pregnancy. Receptor source: a female donor with multiple sclerosis, enrolled in a pregnancy study. Each CDR3 is given with its conserved first and last residue. The order of the fields is clone size, D gene, V gene, J gene, CDR3 DNA, CDR3 protein. D genes are given only for firm matches. Clone size, where shown, is once, few, many, or a class for clones that have expanded.

clone size: -
D gene: TRBD1
V gene: TRBV6-1
J gene: TRBJ1-2
CDR3 DNA: TGTGCCAGCAGTGAAGCGGTACAGGGGGCTGGTGGCTACACCTTC
CDR3 protein: CASSEAVQGAGGYTF

clone size: -
D gene: TRBD1
V gene: TRBV27
J gene: TRBJ1-5
CDR3 DNA: TGTGCCAGCAGTCGAGGGACAGCTTATAGCAATCAGCCCCAGCATTTT
CDR3 protein: CASSRGTAYSNQPQHF

clone size: few
D gene: TRBD1
V gene: TRBV6-5
J gene: TRBJ1-2
CDR3 DNA: TGTGCCAGCAGTCGGGGACAGGGCCATGGCTACACCTTC
CDR3 protein: CASSRGQGHGYTF

clone size: -
D gene: TRBD2
V gene: TRBV6-5
J gene: TRBJ2-7
CDR3 DNA: TGTGCCAGCGTCTCTAGCGGGGGGGCCTACGAGCAGTACTTC
CDR3 protein: CASVSSGGAYEQYF

clone size: -
D gene: TRBD1
V gene: TRBV9
J gene: TRBJ2-3
CDR3 DNA: TGTGCCAGCAGCAAAGAAGACAGGGGAGTCACAGATACGCAGTATTTT
CDR3 protein: CASSKEDRGVTDTQYF

clone size: -
D gene: -
V gene: TRBV15
J gene: TRBJ2-2
CDR3 DNA: TGTGCCACCAGCAGACCAGCTCTAGCGTCGGGCACCGGGGAGCTGTTTTTT
CDR3 protein: CATSRPALASGTGELFF

clone size: -
D gene: TRBD1
V gene: TRBV27
J gene: TRBJ1-5
CDR3 DNA: TGTGCCAGCAGTTCCGGACAGGGGAGCCAGCCCCAGCATTTT
CDR3 protein: CASSSGQGSQPQHF

clone size: -
D gene: TRBD1
V gene: TRBV4-1
J gene: TRBJ1-1
CDR3 DNA: TGCGCCAGCAGCCAAGTTGGGGTCCAGGGGGACACTGAAGCTTTCTTT
CDR3 protein: CASSQVGVQGDTEAFF

clone size: -
D gene: -
V gene: TRBV7-9
J gene: TRBJ1-1
CDR3 DNA: TGTGCCAGCTTGGGGGGAATGAACACTGAAGCTTTCTTT
CDR3 protein: CASLGGMNTEAFF

clone size: -
D gene: TRBD2
V gene: TRBV11-3
J gene: TRBJ2-1
CDR3 DNA: TGTGCCAGCAGCGAGGGGACTAGCGGGTCCGATGAGCAGTTCTTC
CDR3 protein: CASSEGTSGSDEQFF

clone size: -
D gene: -
V gene: TRBV19
J gene: TRBJ1-3
CDR3 DNA: TGTGCCAGTACCTCCCTGAGAGGGAACTCTGGAAACACCATATATTTT
CDR3 protein: CASTSLRGNSGNTIYF

clone size: -
D gene: -
V gene: TRBV19
J gene: TRBJ1-1
CDR3 DNA: TGTGCCAGTAGTACTGGCCCCTCTGGGAACACTGAAGCTTTCTTT
CDR3 protein: CASSTGPSGNTEAFF

clone size: -
D gene: -
V gene: TRBV27
J gene: TRBJ1-2
CDR3 DNA: TGTGCCAGCAGTTTCGGCAGGTCCTATGGCTACACCTTC
CDR3 protein: CASSFGRSYGYTF

clone size: once
D gene: -
V gene: TRBV19
J gene: TRBJ1-1
CDR3 DNA: TGTGCCAGTAGTATAGACCCGGGGACTGAAGCTTTCTTT
CDR3 protein: CASSIDPGTEAFF

clone size: -
D gene: TRBD2
V gene: TRBV5-4
J gene: TRBJ2-1
CDR3 DNA: TGTGCCAGCAGCTTACTAGCGGCTTCCTACAATGAGCAGTTCTTC
CDR3 protein: CASSLLAASYNEQFF

clone size: once
D gene: TRBD1
V gene: TRBV5-1
J gene: TRBJ1-4
CDR3 DNA: TGCGCCAGCAGCTTGGGGACAGGGTGGGACGAAAAACTGTTTTTT
CDR3 protein: CASSLGTGWDEKLFF

clone size: -
D gene: -
V gene: TRBV6-1
J gene: TRBJ1-2
CDR3 DNA: TGTGCCAGCAGTGAAGGGGGGGTTTGGTATGGCTACACCTTC
CDR3 protein: CASSEGGVWYGYTF

clone size: -
D gene: TRBD2
V gene: TRBV15
J gene: TRBJ2-3
CDR3 DNA: TGTGCCACCAGTCATGGGGGTAGCGGGGAACATACGCAGTATTTT
CDR3 protein: CATSHGGSGEHTQYF

clone size: -
D gene: TRBD1
V gene: TRBV27
J gene: TRBJ1-2
CDR3 DNA: TGTGCCAGCAGTTTTCAGGGGGCGGGTGGCTACACCTTC
CDR3 protein: CASSFQGAGGYTF

clone size: -
D gene: TRBD1
V gene: TRBV27
J gene: TRBJ2-1
CDR3 DNA: TGTGCCAGCAGTGAAGGACAGGGCAATGAGCAGTTCTTC
CDR3 protein: CASSEGQGNEQFF

clone size: -
D gene: -
V gene: TRBV19
J gene: TRBJ1-6
CDR3 DNA: TGTGCCAGTAGTGTTGGACAGATTAATTCACCCCTCCACTTT
CDR3 protein: CASSVGQINSPLHF

clone size: -
D gene: -
V gene: TRBV15
J gene: TRBJ2-1
CDR3 DNA: TGTGCCACCAGCCGCCCGGCGGATGAGCAGTTCTTC
CDR3 protein: CATSRPADEQFF

clone size: -
D gene: TRBD1
V gene: TRBV7-6
J gene: TRBJ2-2
CDR3 DNA: TGTGCCAGCAGCCGGGGACAGGGGGCTTCCGGGGAGCTGTTTTTT
CDR3 protein: CASSRGQGASGELFF

clone size: -
D gene: -
V gene: TRBV19
J gene: TRBJ2-3
CDR3 DNA: TGTGCCAGTAGTCCGTTAGGTACTAGTGCAGATACGCAGTATTTT
CDR3 protein: CASSPLGTSADTQYF

clone size: -
D gene: -
V gene: TRBV6-5
J gene: TRBJ2-7
CDR3 DNA: TGTGCCAGCAGTTACTCCAGTGGTCGCACCTACGAGCAGTACTTC
CDR3 protein: CASSYSSGRTYEQYF

clone size: -
D gene: -
V gene: TRBV2
J gene: TRBJ2-1
CDR3 DNA: TGTGCCAGCGCCTTCGGTTGGTCCGATGAGCAGTTCTTC
CDR3 protein: CASAFGWSDEQFF

clone size: -
D gene: -
V gene: TRBV27
J gene: TRBJ1-2
CDR3 DNA: TGTGCCAGCAGTTCGGGGGGGACTAACTATGGCTACACCTTC
CDR3 protein: CASSSGGTNYGYTF

clone size: -
D gene: -
V gene: TRBV27
J gene: TRBJ2-7
CDR3 DNA: TGTGCCAGCAGTTTAGTGGCGGGCCCCACCTACGAGCAGTACTTC
CDR3 protein: CASSLVAGPTYEQYF

clone size: -
D gene: TRBD1
V gene: TRBV7-9
J gene: TRBJ1-1
CDR3 DNA: TGTGCCAGCAGCGACCTTAACAGGGGCACTGAAGCTTTCTTT
CDR3 protein: CASSDLNRGTEAFF

clone size: -
D gene: -
V gene: TRBV6-1
J gene: TRBJ1-4
CDR3 DNA: TGTGCCAGCAGTTTCGGGGTGAAAGAAAAACTGTTTTTT
CDR3 protein: CASSFGVKEKLFF

clone size: -
D gene: TRBD1
V gene: TRBV6-1
J gene: TRBJ2-7
CDR3 DNA: TGTGCCAGCAGTGAGGGGCCGGGGACAGGGCGTCACTACGAGCAGTACTTC
CDR3 protein: CASSEGPGTGRHYEQYF